This TCR beta chain appears in the sequencing data of a study of T cell responses to AZD1222 COVID-19 vaccine. Study-wide results and caveats: Regions 160-218 and 743-854 held dominance among vaccine-associated CD4 TCRs, which spanned spike.

TCRdb's table, derived via immunoSEQ multiplex PCR, lists solely in-frame clones and lacks some. The sample carries approximately 130,000 clones, approximately 88% recorded once. With respect to this clone: Its antigen is as yet unknown.

This receptor was identified in an adult who received the AZD1222 COVID-19 vaccine. Sequenced here: peripheral blood, sampled 28 days after the second AZD1222 dose.

CDR3 DNA: TGTGCCACCAGCAGAGATCGGGATAGCGGGGCACTCTCCTACAATGAGCAGTTCTTC. Amino acid sequence: CATSRDRDSGALSYNEQFF. The chain has TRBV15 and TRBJ2-1; 8 positions agree with TRBD2. The germline gives CDR1 LNHNV, CDR2 YYDKDF (reference sequence). J lost 0 bases, V lost 0 bases, and 10 bases had no gene match. This CDR3 is built from 19 residues.